This T cell receptor beta chain came from a study of blood T cells in healthy people across ages. The germline gives CDR1 DFQATT, CDR2 SNEGSKA (reference sequence). This CDR3 region has 13 residues. The trim removed 4 bases at V and 11 bases at J, leaving 11 bases unmatched. A sample-barcoded 5' primer and a J-beta primer mix were used in a second PCR of roughly 6 to 11 cycles. In TCRdb, the 5' RACE reads were re-called with MiXCR into one record per CDR3 protein. The sample shows hundreds of thousands of distinct CDR3 sequences, roughly 32% of them seen only once. The specimen was blood. The V call is TRBV20-1, the J call TRBJ2-5; the match to TRBD1 covers 9 bases. The TCR originated in an elderly woman in good health. CDR3 in amino acids: CSATGWGQGEQYF. CDR3 DNA: TGCAGTGCTACCGGTTGGGGACAGGGTGAGCAGTACTTC.